The sequence of this TCR beta chain was determined in a study of blood T cell repertoires in COVID-19. About the research overall: PBMCs, B-cell-depleted T cells, or T cells provided the cDNA or gDNA that made up the material.

In the authors' methods: Estimation of nucleated cell counts relied on the amplification of reference gene primers. The table came from immunoSEQ multiplex PCR; TCRdb's copy has only in-frame clones and leaves some out. Clone size and V and J calls were adopted from that table, with D and trimming inferred from the DNA. Counted here are under 75,000 clones, roughly 81% occurring once; the ten biggest clones make up approximately 15%. The source material was peripheral blood. This sequence originates from a man older than 75 with acute or convalescent COVID-19.

This CDR3 reads CASSRGTSKETQYF. The CDR3 coding sequence is TGTGCCAGTAGCAGAGGAACTAGTAAAGAGACCCAGTACTTC. The chain combines TRBV19 with TRBJ2-5, with D possibly matching TRBD2 (5 bases). The CDR3 length is 14 residues. Germline V gene sequence: CDR1 LNHDA, CDR2 SQIVND (reference sequence). The ends were cut back, 6 bases at V and 3 bases at J, with 14 bases in the middle. The full variable domain, with the rest looked up from reference TRBV19 and TRBJ2-5, is DGGITQSPKYLFRKEGQNVTLSCEQNLNHDAMYWYRQDPGQGLRLIYYSQIVNDFQKGDIAEGYSVSREKKESFPLTVTSAQKNPTAFYLCASSRGTSKETQYFGPGTRLLVL.